A selection of T cell receptor beta chains follows, all from one sample in a study of T cell responses to AZD1222 COVID-19 vaccine. TCRdb's table, derived via immunoSEQ multiplex PCR, lists solely in-frame clones and lacks some. The sample carries about 97,000 clones, 70% to 90% recorded once. Specimen: peripheral blood, collected on day 0 of AZD1222 vaccination. Receptors were obtained from an adult in good health. CDR3s include the opening cysteine and the closing phenylalanine or tryptophan. A D gene is named only where the DNA matches it firmly. For some rows the clone size is stated as once, few or many, or as a class when expanded; others skip it.

D gene,J gene,clone size,V gene,CDR3 DNA,CDR3 protein
TRBD1,TRBJ1-3,-,TRBV6-5,TGTGCCAGCAGTCAGGGGGCTTCTGGAAACACCATATATTTT,CASSQGASGNTIYF
TRBD1,TRBJ2-2,-,TRBV29-1,TGCAGCGTCGTAGACAGGGTCGGCACCGGGGAGCTGTTTTTT,CSVVDRVGTGELFF
TRBD2,TRBJ2-7,-,TRBV2,TGTGCCAGCAGTGGGGGGGGTATCTGGGAGGACTTC,CASSGGGIWEDF
-,TRBJ2-3,-,TRBV7-2,TGTGCCAGCAGCTTACAGGGTACCTTCACAGATACGCAGTATTTT,CASSLQGTFTDTQYF
TRBD1,TRBJ1-1,-,TRBV15,TGTGCCACCAGCCCCAGGACAGGGGTGAACACTGAAGCTTTCTTT,CATSPRTGVNTEAFF
TRBD2,TRBJ2-1,-,TRBV5-8,TGTGCCAGCAGGTCAAGCGGGGGGACCTACAATGAGCAGTTCTTC,CASRSSGGTYNEQFF
TRBD1,TRBJ1-2,-,TRBV3-1/TRBV3-2,TGTGCCAGCAGCGCGGGGACAGGGGGCGTCGGGGGCTATGGCTACACCTTC,CASSAGTGGVGGYGYTF
-,TRBJ2-7,-,TRBV5-4,TGTGCCAGCAGCTTGTTAAACAGACCCTACGAGCAGTACTTC,CASSLLNRPYEQYF
-,TRBJ2-4,-,TRBV27,TGTGCCACCTCAATGAAATATATCGGGAAAAACATTCAGTACTTC,CATSMKYIGKNIQYF
TRBD1,TRBJ1-6,-,TRBV25-1,TGTGCCAGCAGTGCCCTAGGGGGCTTTAATTCACCCCTCCACTTT,CASSALGGFNSPLHF
TRBD1,TRBJ2-2,few,TRBV7-9,TGTGCCAGCAGCCCGCGACAGGGTCGCACCGGGGAGCTGTTTTTT,CASSPRQGRTGELFF
-,TRBJ2-1,-,TRBV27,TGTGCCAGCAGTCGCTCCTACAATGAGCAGTTCTTC,CASSRSYNEQFF
-,TRBJ2-3,-,TRBV19,TGTGCCAGTAGTATAGTCCCAGGAGCAGATACGCAGTATTTT,CASSIVPGADTQYF
-,TRBJ1-2,-,TRBV6-1,TGTGCCAGCAGTGAAGGGCAGAGGCGCTACACCTTC,CASSEGQRRYTF
-,TRBJ2-5,-,TRBV29-1,TGCAGCGTTGAACCGAACCAAGAGACCCAGTACTTC,CSVEPNQETQYF
-,TRBJ1-5,-,TRBV18,TGTGCCAGCTCCCGGGACGGGGATCAGCCCCAGCATTTT,CASSRDGDQPQHF
-,TRBJ1-3,-,TRBV3-1/TRBV3-2,TGTGCCAGCAGCCTAGGGGGTACTGGAAACACCATATATTTT,CASSLGGTGNTIYF